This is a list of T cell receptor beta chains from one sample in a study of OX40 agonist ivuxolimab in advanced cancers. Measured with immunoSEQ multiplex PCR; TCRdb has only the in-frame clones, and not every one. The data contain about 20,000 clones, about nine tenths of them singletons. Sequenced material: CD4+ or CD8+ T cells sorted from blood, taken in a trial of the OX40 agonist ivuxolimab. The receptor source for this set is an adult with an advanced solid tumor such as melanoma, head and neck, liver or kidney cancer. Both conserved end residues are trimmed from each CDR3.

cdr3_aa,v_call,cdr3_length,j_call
ASRPQGQGYNSPLH,TRBV27,14,TRBJ1-6
ASSPSQGLGELF,TRBV7-9,12,TRBJ2-2
ASIRPGVDTEAF,TRBV5-1,12,TRBJ1-1
ASSWERLNTGELF,TRBV7-2,13,TRBJ2-2
ASSWRSYNSPLH,TRBV19,12,TRBJ1-6
ASSQDPGTGVNEQY,TRBV4-1,14,TRBJ2-7
ASSFVGGLETQY,TRBV5-4,12,TRBJ2-5
ASSADSDEQY,TRBV7-9,10,TRBJ2-7
ASRGGYTEAF,TRBV19,10,TRBJ1-1
ASIGRYNEQF,TRBV4-2,10,TRBJ2-1
ASSLSSNSYEQY,TRBV7-2,12,TRBJ2-7
ASSSPGYHTGELF,TRBV7-2,13,TRBJ2-2
ASIDRGGYEQF,TRBV7-9,11,TRBJ2-1
AWSTGTGSSGNTIY,TRBV30,14,TRBJ1-3
ASSQARGQGSPLH,TRBV7-2,13,TRBJ1-6